This T cell receptor beta chain was identified during a study of T cells in Graves' hyperthyroidism and ophthalmopathy (dated by TCRdb to between 2019 and 2020). With regard to the full study: Peripheral blood was sampled at the time of initial diagnosis, prior to any treatment. To identify distinguishing TCR V-J signatures, a discovery cohort of roughly 100 patients was used, comprising some 45 with Graves' ophthalmopathy and 57 with stable Graves' hyperthyroidism. Prospective prediction of ophthalmopathy was tested in an independent validation cohort of approximately 18 hyperthyroidism patients and approximately 17 patients who later progressed to ophthalmopathy. For training and testing, the 95 to 100 patients in the discovery cohort were randomly divided in a 7:3 ratio. In more than five Graves' hyperthyroidism patients, the study also compared T-cell repertoires from thyroid tissue with T-cell repertoires from blood. After blood sampling, hyperthyroidism patients were treated with methimazole at a starting dose of 30 mg daily, and ophthalmopathy patients were treated with high-dose intravenous methylprednisolone. The paper reports TCR Vbeta CDR3 sequencing of roughly 140 peripheral blood samples: around 45 ophthalmopathy, under 80 hyperthyroidism and 17 progressor patients.

Hyperthyroidism patients were aged 18 to 65 years and newly diagnosed, with disease duration of less than 2 months. Exclusion was applied to patients with uncontrolled infections, other autoimmune diseases, pregnancy or lactation. Diagnoses were based on clinical symptoms, serum thyroxine and TRAb, thyroid ultrasound and orbital computed tomography. Blood from progressor patients was drawn when they were first diagnosed with hyperthyroidism, before any ophthalmopathy symptoms appeared. Ficoll-Paque density gradient centrifugation was used to isolate PBMCs from about 9.4 ml of fresh peripheral blood. Progressor patients were first diagnosed with Graves' hyperthyroidism and then developed ophthalmopathy during follow-up. Total RNA was extracted using Trizol reagent, and RNA quality was assessed on an Agilent 2100 Bioanalyzer. Results and caveats for the whole study, not just this receptor: In validation, the model predicted progression to ophthalmopathy with approximately 70% sensitivity and less than 75% specificity, a median of around 6.6 months before onset. A 13 V-J signature model separated ophthalmopathy from stable hyperthyroidism, with around 88% sensitivity and about 81% specificity in cross-validation and 80%/75% in testing. Blood samples also contained most of the expanded thyroid clonotypes (frequency above 0.001), which suggests that blood repertoires may reflect thyroid immune responses. Sample size was not statistically predetermined, and blinding of investigators to group allocation was not performed.

This clonotype was found many times. Its recognized antigen is unknown. No base quality values were provided; no much bigger clone lies one nucleotide off. V is trimmed back by 4 bases and J by 5 bases, and the junction contains 11 bases that no gene match accounts for. From the cysteine through the phenylalanine, the CDR3 covers 15 amino acids. The sequence is cut down to CDR3 DNA, 45 bases in frame from base 1. The CDR1 and CDR2 encoded by the germline V gene (reference sequence) are SEHNR and FQNEAQ. TCR beta CDR3 regions were amplified from RNA transcripts. For the first round of RT-PCR on the TCR CDR3, the HTBI primer set was used together with the Qiagen OneStep RT-PCR kit. A second multiplex PCR round built the libraries, followed by size selection and purification. Sequencing of the libraries was done on an Illumina HiSeq2000 using paired-end 100 bp reads. The paper's processing steps were these. SOAPnuke was used to process the raw data, removing reads that contained adapters or uncalled bases, had a mean Phred below 15, or lacked an exact match to the constant primer or identifier. High-quality paired reads were merged using COPE v1.2.5, and each unique nucleotide sequence was defined as a clonotype. Clonotypes were aligned to IMGT TRBV, TRBD and TRBJ reference segments using MiTCR v1.1. The analysis was restricted to V-J combinations with a frequency above 0.0001, which together covered 99.2% of the repertoires. The TCS score was defined as F50 (clonal expansion) divided by E x V (chaos), with BLOSUM62-based TCRdist calculated between CDR3 peptides within each V-J. Welch's t-statistics and random forest reduced roughly 500 V-J features to 10 to 15, which were used in a naive Bayes classifier (R e1071). TCRdb took the public reads, trimmed them with fastp at Q25, ran MiXCR for clone calling and kept in-frame beta chains. When rows share a CDR3 protein, they turn into one entry using the most common DNA and genes. It is TCRdb's table, rather than the study itself, that gives the V and J calls and clone size. This sample lists under 300,000 distinct CDR3 sequences; 10% to 15% were detected once. Of the sample, 7.8% falls within the top ten clones.

The sequence came from a woman in her 30s with Graves' hyperthyroidism that later progressed to Graves' ophthalmopathy. The chain joins TRBV7-9 to TRBJ2-7, with 7 bases aligning to TRBD2. The sequenced material came from blood. The DNA sequence is TGTGCCAGCAGCTCACCCTTGGGCGGGAGCAACGAGCAGTACTTC. It specifies CASSSPLGGSNEQYF.